This T cell receptor beta chain came from a study of blood T cell repertoires in COVID-19. In the study overall: T cells, B-cell-depleted T cells, or PBMCs supplied cDNA or gDNA.

The repertoire was sequenced with immunoSEQ multiplex PCR; TCRdb's copy has only in-frame clones and lacks some. The table lists hundreds of thousands of clones, around 90% of them singletons. The germline CDR1 and CDR2 sequences are LNHDA and SQIVND (reference sequence). V trimming: 6 bases; J trimming: 5 bases; junction bases outside the gene matches: 13. The CDR3 is 15 amino acids. Sequencing was performed on PBMCs or T cells enriched from blood (not recorded which). The chain employs TRBV19 and TRBJ2-7, with TRBD2 matching 7 bases. The receptor comes from a woman between 18 and 29 years old with acute COVID-19. The CDR3 sequence is CASSLLLGGRHEQYF. The CDR3 nucleotides are TGTGCCAGTAGCCTACTATTGGGAGGGAGGCACGAGCAGTACTTC.